These T cell receptor beta chains were read from a single sample in a study of T cells expressing NK-cell markers. TCRdb processed the 5' RACE reads again and assigns one entry to each CDR3 protein, with no DNA. The sample shows around 280,000 distinct CDR3 sequences, and under 0.5% sits with its ten largest clones. The sequencing input was blood T cells: a sorted CD56 or NKG2C T cell subset, CD4+ or CD8+ T cells, or bulk PBMC T cells (not recorded which). Source of these receptors: a man between 18 and 29 years old in good health. Both conserved end residues are part of each CDR3. The order of the fields is J gene, CDR3 length, V gene, CDR3 protein.

j_call: TRBJ2-1; cdr3_length: 16; v_call: TRBV4-3; cdr3_aa: CASSQDTSGRYNEQFF
j_call: TRBJ2-3; cdr3_length: 15; v_call: TRBV20-1; cdr3_aa: CSAREAKTGTDTQYF
j_call: TRBJ1-1; cdr3_length: 14; v_call: TRBV12-3/TRBV12-4; cdr3_aa: CASSLGESGTEAFF
j_call: TRBJ2-3; cdr3_length: 15; v_call: TRBV7-2; cdr3_aa: CASSPAGETTDTQYF
j_call: TRBJ1-6; cdr3_length: 15; v_call: TRBV19; cdr3_aa: CASSTLGQGGSPLHF
j_call: TRBJ2-7; cdr3_length: 16; v_call: TRBV7-6; cdr3_aa: CASSPGGGSIGDEQYF
j_call: TRBJ2-1; cdr3_length: 15; v_call: TRBV5-1; cdr3_aa: CASSPTGLVLNEQFF
j_call: TRBJ2-1; cdr3_length: 15; v_call: TRBV12-3/TRBV12-4; cdr3_aa: CASRPTGGSDNEQFF
j_call: TRBJ1-5; cdr3_length: 15; v_call: TRBV7-8; cdr3_aa: CASSQTGSGNQPQHF
j_call: TRBJ2-5; cdr3_length: 14; v_call: TRBV29-1; cdr3_aa: CSVVRDATQETQYF
j_call: TRBJ2-2; cdr3_length: 15; v_call: TRBV13; cdr3_aa: CASRLGTPRPGELFF
j_call: TRBJ2-2; cdr3_length: 17; v_call: TRBV11-2; cdr3_aa: CASSSFGATQNTGELFF
j_call: TRBJ2-4; cdr3_length: 14; v_call: TRBV6-1; cdr3_aa: CASSRGPTGAIQYF
j_call: TRBJ2-3; cdr3_length: 14; v_call: TRBV29-1; cdr3_aa: CSVVAGGALGTQYF
j_call: TRBJ2-1; cdr3_length: 14; v_call: TRBV7-2; cdr3_aa: CASSPSGKGNEQFF
j_call: TRBJ1-1; cdr3_length: 13; v_call: TRBV12-3/TRBV12-4; cdr3_aa: CASSLGRGTEAFF
j_call: TRBJ1-1; cdr3_length: 12; v_call: TRBV6-2/TRBV6-3; cdr3_aa: CASRRTVSRAFF
j_call: TRBJ2-7; cdr3_length: 15; v_call: TRBV5-1; cdr3_aa: CASSPGTGVLYEQYF
j_call: TRBJ2-5; cdr3_length: 14; v_call: TRBV10-3; cdr3_aa: CAISVGTGQETQYF
j_call: TRBJ1-1; cdr3_length: 12; v_call: TRBV2; cdr3_aa: CASSEGPGRAFF
j_call: TRBJ2-3; cdr3_length: 15; v_call: TRBV5-5; cdr3_aa: CASSLAAPWTDTQYF
j_call: TRBJ2-5; cdr3_length: 15; v_call: TRBV7-2; cdr3_aa: CASSLARLGQETQYF
j_call: TRBJ2-1; cdr3_length: 15; v_call: TRBV5-1; cdr3_aa: CASSLALVGGDEQFF
j_call: TRBJ1-5; cdr3_length: 12; v_call: TRBV20-1; cdr3_aa: CSAGRVNQPQHF
j_call: TRBJ2-7; cdr3_length: 15; v_call: TRBV7-3; cdr3_aa: CASSGLAGASSVQYF
j_call: TRBJ2-1; cdr3_length: 16; v_call: TRBV20-1; cdr3_aa: CSARDETRNRYNEQFF
j_call: TRBJ2-5; cdr3_length: 13; v_call: TRBV20-1; cdr3_aa: CSAQRGSQETQYF
j_call: TRBJ2-3; cdr3_length: 15; v_call: TRBV27; cdr3_aa: CASSTDDRHTDTQYF
j_call: TRBJ2-1; cdr3_length: 16; v_call: TRBV5-5; cdr3_aa: CASSPRFSDVSNEQFF
j_call: TRBJ2-3; cdr3_length: 15; v_call: TRBV20-1; cdr3_aa: CSAATGQGSTDTQYF
j_call: TRBJ2-3; cdr3_length: 14; v_call: TRBV29-1; cdr3_aa: CSVGQRNNLDTQYF
j_call: TRBJ2-7; cdr3_length: 16; v_call: TRBV12-3/TRBV12-4; cdr3_aa: CASTDDATSGSYEQYF
j_call: TRBJ1-4; cdr3_length: 14; v_call: TRBV27; cdr3_aa: CASSFGQNNEKLFF
j_call: TRBJ1-2; cdr3_length: 15; v_call: TRBV7-9; cdr3_aa: CASSAPGQWNYGYTF
j_call: TRBJ2-1; cdr3_length: 15; v_call: TRBV12-3/TRBV12-4; cdr3_aa: CASSPTGNNYNEQFF
j_call: TRBJ2-3; cdr3_length: 16; v_call: TRBV27; cdr3_aa: CASTMGTPSSGDTQYF
j_call: TRBJ2-3; cdr3_length: 16; v_call: TRBV7-3; cdr3_aa: CASSLKQDTSTDTQYF
j_call: TRBJ1-1; cdr3_length: 14; v_call: TRBV5-5; cdr3_aa: CASSLDRVRPEAFF
j_call: TRBJ2-1; cdr3_length: 15; v_call: TRBV5-5; cdr3_aa: CASSFGQGWGNEQFF
j_call: TRBJ2-5; cdr3_length: 16; v_call: TRBV24-1; cdr3_aa: CATSDQLGQERETQYF
j_call: TRBJ1-2; cdr3_length: 15; v_call: TRBV20-1; cdr3_aa: CSAPRTGERGYGYTF
j_call: TRBJ2-1; cdr3_length: 17; v_call: TRBV7-2; cdr3_aa: CASSLAVLAGGQGEQFF
j_call: TRBJ1-5; cdr3_length: 17; v_call: TRBV20-1; cdr3_aa: CSATGTGGAYSNQPQHF
j_call: TRBJ2-1; cdr3_length: 18; v_call: TRBV27; cdr3_aa: CASSLSLGTASSGDEQFF
j_call: TRBJ1-5; cdr3_length: 16; v_call: TRBV5-5; cdr3_aa: CASSLMGQGINQPQHF